A single sample is the source of the 22 T cell receptor beta chains below, sequenced in a study of blood T cell repertoires in COVID-19. Measured with immunoSEQ multiplex PCR; TCRdb has only the in-frame clones, and not every one. The sample records 200,000 to 250,000 clones, about nine tenths being singletons. The specimen sequenced was PBMCs or T cells enriched from blood (not recorded which). The receptor source for this set is a woman in her fifties or sixties in a cohort exposed to, infected with or recovered from COVID-19 (not recorded which).

This clone was seen once. The genes are TRBV19 and TRBJ2-6; 7 bases are shared with TRBD1. Germline CDR1 LNHDA, CDR2 SQIVND (reference sequence). Losses at the gene ends were 6 bases for V and 2 bases for J; bases not matched to a gene: 4. The CDR3 has 15 residues. The CDR3 loop is CASRTGKAGANVLTF. As DNA, the CDR3 is TGTGCCAGTAGGACAGGGAAAGCTGGGGCCAACGTCCTGACTTTC.

About this clone: The sample holds other DNA sequences that translate to the same CDR3. The chain links TRBV3-1 (or the pseudogene TRBV3-2) to TRBJ2-7; 8 bases align to TRBD2. Germline V gene lookup returns CDR1 LGHDT and CDR2 YNNKEL (reference sequence). This CDR3 is built from 15 residues. The J segment lost 6 bases and the V segment lost 4 bases, leaving 11 bases of the junction unmatched. The CDR3 region is CASSPTAGGAREQYF. DNA of the CDR3: TGTGCCAGCAGCCCGACCGCCGGGGGGGCACGCGAGCAGTACTTC.

This clone was detected once. The gene calls are TRBV28 and TRBJ2-2; 7 positions agree with TRBD1. This CDR3 comprises 15 residues. With V trimmed by 5 bases and J by 2 bases, 5 bases remained unmatched. Germline CDR1 MDHEN, CDR2 SYDVKM. The CDR3 sequence is CASSHGQVNTGELFF. The CDR3 DNA reads as TGTGCCAGCAGTCATGGACAGGTTAACACCGGGGAGCTGTTTTTT.

This chain uses TRBV6-6 with TRBJ2-5; D gene ambiguous. V was clipped by 2 bases and J by 3 bases, with 7 bases between them. CDR3 length: 13 amino acids. CDR1 is MNHNY, CDR2 SVGAGI, per germline (reference sequence). The CDR3 protein is CASSYVLKETQYF. DNA of the CDR3: TGTGCCAGCAGTTACGTTCTAAAAGAGACCCAGTACTTC.

The genes are TRBV7-3 and TRBJ2-7, with 7 bases matching TRBD2. With V trimmed by 3 bases and J by 6 bases, 5 bases remained unmatched. The germline gives CDR1 SGHTA, CDR2 FQGTGA. The CDR3 contains 13 residues. CDR3 nucleotides: TGTGCCAGCAGCTTGGACCCGGGGGGCGAGCAGTACTTC. Its translation is CASSLDPGGEQYF.

The V and J genes are TRBV18 and TRBJ1-5, with a possible D match to TRBD1 (5 bases). Germline V gene lookup returns CDR1 KGHSH and CDR2 LQKENI. The CDR3 runs to 17 residues. V was clipped by 1 base and J by 3 bases, with 16 bases between them. The DNA of the CDR3 is TGTGCCAGCTCACCACAAGAAGGGGCGAACTTCAATCAGCCCCAGCATTTT. Translating it yields CASSPQEGANFNQPQHF.

CDR3 loop: CASKTQMNTEAFF. The CDR3 region has the DNA TGTGCCAGTAAAACACAGATGAACACTGAAGCTTTCTTT. This rearrangement joins TRBV19 to TRBJ1-1, with D unclear. Germline V gene lookup returns CDR1 LNHDA and CDR2 SQIVND (reference sequence). Trimming cost V 7 bases and J 0 bases, with 9 bases left between them. The CDR3 has 13 amino acids.

The CDR3 loop is CASSLSRPGELFF. CDR3 nucleotides: TGTGCCAGCAGCTTATCGCGGCCCGGGGAGCTGTTTTTT. The chain combines TRBV7-2 with TRBJ2-2; D gene ambiguous. The ends were cut back, 2 bases at V and 6 bases at J, with 7 bases in the middle. The CDR3 is made up of 13 amino acids. The germline CDR1 and CDR2 sequences are SGHTA and FQGNSA.

This clone was seen just once. This chain uses TRBV4-2 with TRBJ2-3; no clear D gene. Trimming left V 2 bases short and J 0 bases short, with 6 bases between. CDR1 and CDR2 from the germline V gene are LGHNA and YNFKEQ. The CDR3 length is 14 residues. The CDR3 bases are TGTGCCAGCAGCCAACGGTCTAGCACAGATACGCAGTATTTT. This encodes CASSQRSSTDTQYF.

The chain joins TRBV4-3 to TRBJ1-6, with a tentative D call TRBD1 (6 bases). The CDR3 length is 15 residues. Trimming removed 4 bases from V and 9 bases from J, with 16 bases in between. The germline V gene has CDR1 LGHNA and CDR2 YSLEER. CDR3 coding DNA: TGCGCCAGCAGCCCTGGCAGGGGAGGGGGTTCACCCCTCCACTTT. It codes for CASSPGRGGGSPLHF.

This clone was seen only a few times. The V call is TRBV7-9, the J call TRBJ2-5, with 14 bases matching TRBD2. The CDR3 consists of 14 residues. V gave up 3 bases and J gave up 14 bases; unmatched junction bases: 8. Germline lookup yields CDR1 SEHNR and CDR2 FQNEAQ (reference sequence). CDR3 bases: TGTGCCAGCAGCTTCGGACTAGCGGGGGGCCCTTACTACTTC. It yields the protein CASSFGLAGGPYYF. The complete variable domain, with remaining parts taken from reference TRBV7-9 and TRBJ2-5, reads DTGVSQNPRHKITKRGQNVTFRCDPISEHNRLYWYRQTLGQGPEFLTYFQNEAQLEKSRLLSDRFSAERPKGSFSTLEIQRTEQGDSAMYLCASSFGLAGGPYYFGPGTRLLVL.

The chain couples TRBV25-1 to TRBJ1-2; D possibly corresponds to TRBD1 (5 bases). The germline gives CDR1 MGHDK, CDR2 SYGVNS. The CDR3 has 15 residues. With 6 bases removed from V and 0 bases from J, the gap between germline ends came to 14 bases. DNA for the CDR3: TGTGCCAGCAGGGGGGGTTTGTTTCCTAACTATGGCTACACCTTC. Protein product: CASRGGLFPNYGYTF.

In this sample, this clone turned up once. The rearrangement links TRBV3-1 (or the pseudogene TRBV3-2) to TRBJ2-7; D is unclear. The CDR3 has 14 amino acids. V was cut by 0 bases and J by 6 bases, with 12 bases left in between. Germline V gene lookup returns CDR1 LGHDT and CDR2 YNNKEL (reference sequence). In nucleotides, the CDR3 is TGTGCCAGCAGCCAAGATACAGTCGTCGGCGAGCAGTACTTC. It specifies CASSQDTVVGEQYF.

The chain joins TRBV19 to TRBJ1-3; 8 bases map to TRBD1. This CDR3 region has 15 residues. CDR1 and CDR2 from the germline V gene are LNHDA and SQIVND (reference sequence). The V and J ends lost 9 bases and 0 bases, in that order; junction bases with no gene match: 7. CDR3 coding DNA: TGTGCCAGCACTCGACAGGGGAGCTCTGGAAACACCATATATTTT. Amino acids: CASTRQGSSGNTIYF.

The CDR3 is CASSVSTGTGGLNTEAFF. CDR3 DNA: TGTGCCAGCAGCGTTAGTACCGGGACAGGGGGCCTGAACACTGAAGCTTTCTTT. The V call is TRBV9, the J call TRBJ1-1; TRBD1 aligns across 12 bases. The CDR3 contains 18 residues. Germline-derived CDR1 and CDR2 are SGDLS and YYNGEE. V lost 2 bases, J lost 0 bases, and 8 bases stayed unmatched.

This clone was counted a single time. The chain uses TRBV5-1 and TRBJ2-5; D is perhaps TRBD1 (5 bases). V was trimmed by 4 bases and J by 2 bases, leaving 15 bases between them. This CDR3 has 15 residues. Germline V CDR1 and CDR2: SGHRS, YFSETQ. The DNA of the CDR3 is TGCGCCAGCAGCCCCGTTATGGGGCGGCAAGAGACCCAGTACTTC. Encoded protein: CASSPVMGRQETQYF.

This chain links TRBV28 with TRBJ1-1, with D hard to call. Germline loops: CDR1 MDHEN, CDR2 SYDVKM. V was pared by 8 bases and J by 4 bases, with 14 bases between. The CDR3 loop spans 13 amino acids. CDR3 loop: CASAIRSLTEAFF. CDR3 DNA sequence: TGTGCCAGCGCCATCAGATCTCTCACTGAAGCTTTCTTT. Complete variable domain (other parts from reference TRBV28 and TRBJ1-1): DVKVTQSSRYLVKRTGEKVFLECVQDMDHENMFWYRQDPGLGLRLIYFSYDVKMKEKGDIPEGYSVSREKKERFSLILESASTNQTSMYLCASAIRSLTEAFFGQGTRLTVV.

The genes are TRBV5-1 and TRBJ1-2; a possible D gene is TRBD1 (6 bases). The CDR3 is 15 residues long. V was shortened by 4 bases and J by 1 base, with 14 bases between the two germline ends. The germline gives CDR1 SGHRS, CDR2 YFSETQ. The CDR3 here is CASSTPGQYNYGYTF. CDR3 nucleotide sequence: TGCGCCAGCAGCACTCCAGGACAGTATAACTATGGCTACACCTTC.

The gene calls are TRBV29-1 and TRBJ2-7, with a tentative D call TRBD1 (6 bases). V shed 6 bases and J shed 6 bases, with 21 bases lying between them. The germline gives CDR1 SQVTM, CDR2 ANQGSEA. The CDR3 sequence is 14 residues long. CDR3 residues: CSVPAGYRVGEQYF. CDR3 sequence (DNA): TGCAGCGTGCCAGCAGGTTACAGGGTAGGCGAGCAGTACTTC.

V gene TRBV4-3 combines with J gene TRBJ2-7; D gene uncertain. There are 17 residues in the CDR3. Trimming stripped 0 bases from V and 1 base from J, with 16 bases between. CDR1 is LGHNA, CDR2 YSLEER, per germline. The CDR3 nucleotides are TGCGCCAGCAGCCAAGAAAGTTCGCGTCTATTGTCCTACGAGCAGTACTTC. Residues: CASSQESSRLLSYEQYF.

V gene TRBV28 combines with J gene TRBJ1-2; TRBD1 agrees at 10 bases. The germline CDR1 and CDR2 sequences are MDHEN and SYDVKM. The CDR3 sequence is 13 residues long. The V gene end was trimmed by 3 bases and the J gene end by 8 bases; junction bases not matched to a gene: 3. The CDR3 spells CASSLGQGRGYTF. CDR3 sequence (DNA): TGTGCCAGCAGTTTGGGACAGGGGCGAGGCTACACCTTC.

The V gene is TRBV2, the J gene TRBJ1-1; tentative D call: TRBD1 (6 bases). Trimming took off 10 bases at V and 2 bases at J, with 20 bases between the two ends. The CDR3 covers 15 residues. Germline V lookup: CDR1 SNHLY, CDR2 FYNNEI. The CDR3 reads CATRGGPGANTEAFF. In DNA form, the CDR3 reads TGTGCCACTCGCGGGGGTCCGGGGGCAAACACTGAAGCTTTCTTT.